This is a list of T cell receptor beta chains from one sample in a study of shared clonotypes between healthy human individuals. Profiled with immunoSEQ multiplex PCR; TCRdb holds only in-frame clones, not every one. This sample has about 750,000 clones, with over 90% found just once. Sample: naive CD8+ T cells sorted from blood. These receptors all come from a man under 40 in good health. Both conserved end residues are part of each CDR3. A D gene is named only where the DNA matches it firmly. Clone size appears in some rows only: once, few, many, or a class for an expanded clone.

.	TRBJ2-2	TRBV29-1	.	CSVSPGLNTGELFF	TGCAGTGTTTCCCCAGGGCTTAACACCGGGGAGCTGTTTTTT
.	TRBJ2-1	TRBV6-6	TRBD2	CASSYQAGGPVDEQFF	TGTGCCAGCAGTTACCAAGCGGGAGGGCCTGTCGATGAGCAGTTCTTC
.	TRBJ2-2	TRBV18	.	CASSPQVAGELFF	TGTGCCAGCTCACCTCAAGTCGCGGGGGAGCTGTTTTTT
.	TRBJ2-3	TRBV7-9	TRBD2	CASSLYAGAADTQYF	TGTGCCAGCAGCTTATATGCGGGAGCGGCAGATACGCAGTATTTT
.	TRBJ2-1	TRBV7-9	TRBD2	CASSSPGLPYWQFF	TGTGCCAGCAGCTCACCGGGACTACCCTATTGGCAGTTCTTC
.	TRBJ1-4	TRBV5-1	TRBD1	CASSLGDRGLEGKLFF	TGCGCCAGCAGCTTGGGGGACAGGGGTTTAGAGGGAAAACTGTTTTTT
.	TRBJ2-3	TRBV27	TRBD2	CASSLGGRSTDTQYF	TGTGCCAGCAGTTTGGGCGGGAGGAGCACAGATACGCAGTATTTT
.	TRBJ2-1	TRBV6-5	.	CASSWKLGDGTLVF	TGTGCCAGCAGTTGGAAACTCGGAGACGGGACATTGGTCTTC
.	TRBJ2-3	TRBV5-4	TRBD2	CASSLGLARDPTDTQYF	TGTGCCAGCAGCTTGGGACTAGCGCGAGACCCCACAGATACGCAGTATTTT
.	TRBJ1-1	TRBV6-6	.	CASSRPYNTEAFF	TGTGCCAGCAGTCGCCCATATAACACTGAAGCTTTCTTT
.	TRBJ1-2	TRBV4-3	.	CASSQGVGTNYGYTF	TGCGCCAGCAGCCAAGGTGTGGGAACTAACTATGGCTACACCTTC
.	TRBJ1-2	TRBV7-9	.	CASRRPRPPPHRGYTF	TGTGCCAGCAGACGACCTAGGCCTCCCCCCCATCGGGGCTACACCTTC
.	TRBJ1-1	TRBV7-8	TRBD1	CASSLVHLLPGQESMNTEAFF	TGTGCCAGCAGCTTAGTTCACCTATTACCGGGACAGGAGAGCATGAACACTGAAGCTTTCTTT
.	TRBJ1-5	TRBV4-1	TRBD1	CASSQRGQGGYVQPQHF	TGCGCCAGCAGCCAGAGAGGACAGGGGGGGTATGTTCAGCCCCAGCATTTT
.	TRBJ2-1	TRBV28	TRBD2	CASSSYPPLAGSGNEQFF	TGTGCCAGCAGTTCCTATCCCCCCCTAGCGGGTAGCGGCAATGAGCAGTTCTTC
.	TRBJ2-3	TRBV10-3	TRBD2	CASDGTSGRGTDTQYF	TGTGCCTCCGATGGGACTAGCGGGAGAGGCACAGATACGCAGTATTTT
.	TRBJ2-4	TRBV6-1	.	CASSETGENWRATAKNIQYF	TGTGCCAGCAGTGAAACTGGTGAGAACTGGCGGGCAACAGCCAAAAACATTCAGTACTTC
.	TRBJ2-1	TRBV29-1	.	CSVVSGESGSGNEQFF	TGCAGCGTTGTATCGGGAGAATCAGGGAGTGGAAATGAGCAGTTCTTC
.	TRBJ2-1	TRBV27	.	CASTRGSEQFF	TGTGCCAGCACCCGCGGCTCTGAGCAGTTCTTC
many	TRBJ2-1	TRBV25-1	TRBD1	CASSGFGTDGSYNEQFF	TGTGCCAGCAGTGGGTTCGGGACAGATGGATCCTACAATGAGCAGTTCTTC
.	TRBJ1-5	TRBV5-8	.	CASSKGGRSNQPQHF	TGTGCCAGCAGCAAAGGTGGTCGGAGCAATCAGCCCCAGCATTTT
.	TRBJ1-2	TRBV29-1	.	CSVPKGRRGGYTF	TGCAGCGTTCCTAAGGGCCGGAGGGGTGGCTACACCTTC